This TCR beta chain was recovered during a study of blood T cell repertoires in COVID-19. Study details: The study drew acute and convalescent COVID-19 samples from the United States, Italy and Spain. PBMCs, B-cell-depleted T cells, or T cells provided the cDNA or gDNA that made up the material.

The authors' processing: Estimated nucleated cell counts came from reference gene primer amplification. Method: immunoSEQ multiplex PCR; TCRdb's copy keeps in-frame clones and lacks some. The V and J calls and clone size were taken over from that table, and D and trimming were inferred from the DNA. The repertoire holds approximately 8,800 clones, with 84% as singletons. CDR1 is SGHVS, CDR2 FQNEAQ, per germline. The CDR3 is made up of 18 amino acids. V trimming: 4 bases; J trimming: 0 bases; junction bases outside the gene matches: 12. The chain links TRBV7-8 to TRBJ2-7, with 10 bases that match TRBD2. This sequence originates from a human donor with active COVID-19. The donor label of this sample is uncertain. Specimen: peripheral blood. CDR3 DNA sequence: TGTGCCAGCAGCTCTAGGGAGCTAGCGGGAGCGATCTCCTACGAGCAGTACTTC. This translates into CASSSRELAGAISYEQYF. Using reference TRBV7-8 and TRBJ2-7 for the parts outside the CDR3, the full variable domain is GAGVSQSPRYKVAKRGQDVALRCDPISGHVSLFWYQQALGQGPEFLTYFQNEAQLDKSGLPSDRFFAERPEGSVSTLKIQRTQQEDSAVYLCASSSRELAGAISYEQYFGPGTRLTVT.